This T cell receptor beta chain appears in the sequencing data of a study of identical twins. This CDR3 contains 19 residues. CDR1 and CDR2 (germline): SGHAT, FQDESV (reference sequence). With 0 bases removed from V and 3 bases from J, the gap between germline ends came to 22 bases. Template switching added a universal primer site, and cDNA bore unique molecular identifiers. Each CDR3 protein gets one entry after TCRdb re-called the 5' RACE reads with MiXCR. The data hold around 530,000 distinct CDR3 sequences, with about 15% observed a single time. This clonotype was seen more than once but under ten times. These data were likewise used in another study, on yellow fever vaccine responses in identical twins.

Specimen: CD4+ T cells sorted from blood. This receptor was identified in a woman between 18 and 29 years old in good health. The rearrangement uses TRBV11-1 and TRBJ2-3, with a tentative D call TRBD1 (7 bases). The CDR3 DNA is TGTGCCAGCAGCTTAGCCCAAGTATCGACAGGGCGGGGAACAGATACGCAGTATTTT. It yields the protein CASSLAQVSTGRGTDTQYF. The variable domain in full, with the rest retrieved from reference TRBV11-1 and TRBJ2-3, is EAEVAQSPRYKITEKSQAVAFWCDPISGHATLYWYRQILGQGPELLVQFQDESVVDDSQLPKDRFSAERLKGVDSTLKIQPAELGDSAMYLCASSLAQVSTGRGTDTQYFGPGTRLTVL.